This passage covers 32 T cell receptor beta chains from one sample sequenced in a study of early T cells in non-severe SARS-CoV-2 infection. One entry per CDR3 protein results from TCRdb running MiXCR on the 5' RACE reads. Altogether tens of thousands of distinct CDR3 sequences are present, about an eighth being singletons, with the ten largest covering 9.1%. The sequencing sample was made of whole blood. These receptors came from an adult who was a healthcare worker with PCR-confirmed SARS-CoV-2 infection or an uninfected control (not recorded which).

The J gene is TRBJ1-3, the V gene TRBV7-9, with D possibly TRBD1 on 5 matching bases. Germline loops: CDR1 SEHNR, CDR2 FQNEAQ (reference sequence). Trimming took off 1 base at V and 3 bases at J, with 10 bases between the two ends. The CDR3 has 15 amino acids. In DNA, the CDR3 is TGTGCCAGCAGCTTAGTAGGGGCCCTTGGAAACACCATATATTTT. Its protein product is CASSLVGALGNTIYF.

This clonotype came up many times. This sequence joins TRBV12-3 or TRBV12-4 and TRBJ2-3, with TRBD2 matching 12 bases. V lost 4 bases, J lost 3 bases, and 2 bases stayed unmatched. The CDR3 consists of 15 residues. The CDR3 here is CASSSLAGGTDTQYF. The DNA for the CDR3 is TGTGCCAGCAGTTCTCTAGCGGGGGGGACAGATACGCAGTATTTT.

V gene TRBV3-1 combines with J gene TRBJ1-1; no reliable D call. This CDR3 contains 11 residues. CDR1 and CDR2 (germline): LGHDT, YNNKEL (reference sequence). The germline V and J ends were trimmed by 6 bases and 6 bases, with 8 bases remaining between them. Here the CDR3 DNA reads TGTGCCAGCAGTGGGAAGGCTGAAGCTTTCTTT. Protein product: CASSGKAEAFF.

The V and J genes are TRBV6-2 or TRBV6-3 and TRBJ2-7, with 8 bases identical to TRBD2. The length of the CDR3 is 16 residues. V shed 4 bases, J shed 5 bases, and the junction held 13 bases outside the gene matches. Germline CDR1 reads MNHEY; CDR2 reads SVGEGT. CDR3 sequence reads: CASSSLRTSRNNEQYF. In nucleotides, the CDR3 is TGTGCCAGCAGTTCCCTCCGGACTAGCCGGAATAACGAGCAGTACTTC.

This rearrangement joins TRBV27 to TRBJ1-5, with D tentatively TRBD1 (5 bases). The CDR3 sequence is 13 residues long. The V end lost 6 bases, the J end lost 5 bases, and 11 bases lay between the germline ends. Germline-derived CDR1 and CDR2 are MNHEY and SMNVEV (reference sequence). CDR3 amino acids: CASSWGPYQPQHF. The DNA of the CDR3 is TGTGCCAGCAGCTGGGGCCCTTATCAGCCCCAGCATTTT.

This clonotype has a count of ten or more. This chain connects TRBV18 to TRBJ1-1; unclear D gene. The germline V gene encodes CDR1 KGHSH and CDR2 LQKENI. Trimming left V 1 base short and J 0 bases short, with 21 bases between. The CDR3 runs 19 residues. For the CDR3, the DNA is TGTGCCAGCTCACCACGGGCAGGAGCCGGAACCCCCTTGAACACTGAAGCTTTCTTT. Protein product: CASSPRAGAGTPLNTEAFF.

This clonotype was found many times. This chain uses TRBV28 with TRBJ2-7; D tentatively fits TRBD1 or TRBD2 (5 bases each). The CDR3 is made up of 15 amino acids. Germline V CDR1 and CDR2: MDHEN, SYDVKM. Trimming removed 4 bases at V and 6 bases at J, with 19 bases between. The CDR3 loop reads CASSSYGDPKVEQYF. The CDR3, as DNA: TGTGCCAGCAGTTCCTATGGGGACCCGAAGGTCGAGCAGTACTTC.

This clonotype showed up many times. The V call is TRBV7-2, the J call TRBJ1-5, with D perhaps TRBD1 (6 bases). Per the germline V gene, CDR1 is SGHTA and CDR2 is FQGNSA. Trimming left V 6 bases short and J 1 base short, with 10 bases between. This CDR3 spans 14 amino acids. In DNA, the CDR3 is TGTGCCAGCAGTTTAACAGGGAGCAATCAGCCCCAGCATTTT. As protein: CASSLTGSNQPQHF.

This clonotype was recorded at least ten times. The chain joins TRBV4-3 to TRBJ2-3, with D perhaps matching TRBD1 (6 bases). The CDR3 is 15 amino acids. CDR1 LGHNA and CDR2 YSLEER come from the germline V gene. Trimming pared 2 bases from V and 0 bases from J, leaving 9 bases between. The CDR3 region has the DNA TGCGCCAGCAGCCAATCACAGGGTAGCACAGATACGCAGTATTTT. Residues: CASSQSQGSTDTQYF.

This clonotype was found a few times. The chain links TRBV7-2 to TRBJ1-1; TRBD1 is a possible D gene (6 bases). Germline loops: CDR1 SGHTA, CDR2 FQGNSA. V was clipped by 5 bases and J by 3 bases, with 13 bases between them. This CDR3 has 14 amino acids. The CDR3 is CASSPNRVDTEAFF. CDR3 nucleotides: TGTGCCAGCAGCCCGAACAGGGTGGACACTGAAGCTTTCTTT. The entire variable domain, with the rest obtained from reference TRBV7-2 and TRBJ1-1, is as follows: GAGVSQSPSNKVTEKGKDVELRCDPISGHTALYWYRQSLGQGLEFLIYFQGNSAPDKSGLPSDRFSAERTGGSVSTLTIQRTQQEDSAVYLCASSPNRVDTEAFFGQGTRLTVV.

This clonotype was observed a few times. V is TRBV24-1 and J is TRBJ2-1; 7 bases line up with TRBD1. V gave up 4 bases and J gave up 0 bases; unmatched junction bases: 5. The CDR3 is made up of 16 amino acids. Germline V lookup: CDR1 KGHDR, CDR2 SFDVKD. CDR3 residues: CATSDRDRDSYNEQFF. The CDR3 nucleotides are TGTGCCACCAGTGACCGGGACAGAGACTCCTACAATGAGCAGTTCTTC.

This clonotype was recorded a few times. This chain joins TRBV11-2 and TRBJ1-2; D gene ambiguous. V lost 5 bases and J 7 bases, leaving 17 bases between the germline ends. Germline V lookup: CDR1 SGHAT, CDR2 FQNNGV. This CDR3 spans 14 amino acids. CDR3 in amino acids: CASSLQDFVGGYTF. The CDR3, as DNA: TGTGCCAGCAGCCTCCAGGACTTCGTAGGTGGCTACACCTTC.

This clonotype was observed many times. V and J are TRBV4-1 and TRBJ2-7, with 7 bases aligning to TRBD2. This CDR3 region has 14 residues. Germline V lookup: CDR1 MGHRA, CDR2 YSYEKL. Trimming removed 1 base from V and 7 bases from J; junction bases left unmatched: 7. DNA of the CDR3: TGCGCCAGCAGCCAAGTTGCGGGAGCGGGGGAGCAGTACTTC. It codes for CASSQVAGAGEQYF.

This sequence joins TRBV12-3 or TRBV12-4 and TRBJ2-5; D ambiguous. V lost 6 bases to trimming and J lost 0 bases, with 2 bases between them. The CDR3 extends over 11 amino acids. The CDR3 nucleotides are TGTGCCAGCAGCCACCAAGAGACCCAGTACTTC. Amino acids: CASSHQETQYF.

As concerns this clonotype: This may arise from a read error, as a much more abundant clone is one base away. V is TRBV15 and J is TRBJ2-5; D ambiguous. The CDR3 is 12 amino acids. With 4 bases removed from V and 5 bases from J, the gap between germline ends came to 8 bases. Germline loops: CDR1 LNHNV, CDR2 YYDKDF (reference sequence). CDR3 loop: CATSTDQETQYF. The CDR3 nucleotides are TGTGCCACCAGCACAGATCAGGAGACCCAGTACTTC.

The table lists this clonotype with a few counts. This chain connects TRBV20-1 to TRBJ1-5; D unresolved. Between the trimmed V and J ends, which lost 0 bases and 3 bases, there was a span of 9 bases. The CDR3 has 14 residues. Germline assignment: CDR1 DFQATT and CDR2 SNEGSKA (reference sequence). The CDR3 nucleotides are TGCAGTGCTAGAGATAAGGGTTTCAATCAGCCCCAGCATTTT. Protein: CSARDKGFNQPQHF.

This clonotype was detected many times. The chain couples TRBV7-9 to TRBJ1-2; D perhaps matches TRBD1 (6 bases). The germline gives CDR1 SEHNR, CDR2 FQNEAQ (reference sequence). V lost 5 bases and J lost 4, with 20 bases in between. This CDR3 spans 16 amino acids. CDR3 sequence (DNA): TGTGCCAGCAGCGGTAGTTTCAGCAGGGGAATCTATGGCTACACCTTC. Translating gives CASSGSFSRGIYGYTF.

This clonotype was counted at least ten times. V is TRBV28 and J is TRBJ2-6; 9 bases line up with TRBD1. V was pared by 6 bases and J by 2 bases, with 5 bases of the junction left unmatched. The length of the CDR3 is 16 residues. Germline V gene sequence: CDR1 MDHEN, CDR2 SYDVKM. Here the CDR3 reads CASRSQGAAGANVLTF. Written as DNA, the CDR3 is TGTGCCAGCAGATCACAGGGGGCTGCTGGGGCCAACGTCCTGACTTTC. Supplemented by reference TRBV28 and TRBJ2-6, the full variable domain reads DVKVTQSSRYLVKRTGEKVFLECVQDMDHENMFWYRQDPGLGLRLIYFSYDVKMKEKGDIPEGYSVSREKKERFSLILESASTNQTSMYLCASRSQGAAGANVLTFGAGSRLTVL.

The table lists this clonotype with many counts. V gene TRBV5-6 combines with J gene TRBJ2-1; no definite D call. Between the trimmed V and J ends, which lost 0 bases and 12 bases, there was a span of 10 bases. Germline CDR1 is SGHDT and CDR2 is YYEEEE. This CDR3 is 12 amino acids long. The CDR3 coding sequence is TGTGCCAGCAGCTTGGCCGCTGACTGGCAGTTCTTC. Translating gives CASSLAADWQFF.

In nucleotides, the CDR3 is TGTGCCAGCAGCTTAAGTTCTAGCGGAGGCCCTCCTTCCTACAATGAGCAGTTCTTC. It encodes CASSLSSSGGPPSYNEQFF. V and J are TRBV7-3 and TRBJ2-1, with 7 bases that match TRBD2. In germline, CDR1 is SGHTA, CDR2 FQGTGA. There are 19 residues in the CDR3. J lost 1 base, V lost 1 base, and 13 bases had no gene match.

At least ten counts were recorded for this clonotype. The chain recombines TRBV20-1 with TRBJ2-7, with a weak D call TRBD2 (6 bases). With 0 bases removed from V and 2 bases from J, the gap between germline ends came to 11 bases. CDR1 is DFQATT and CDR2 is SNEGSKA in the germline V gene (reference sequence). This CDR3 contains 14 residues. The chain's CDR3 is CSARDTTSPYEQYF. CDR3 nucleotides: TGCAGTGCTAGAGATACCACTAGCCCCTACGAGCAGTACTTC.

This clonotype appeared a few times. The CDR3 DNA follows: TGCGCCAGCAGCTTGGCCCCCTACAATGAGCAGTTCTTC. Translation gives CASSLAPYNEQFF. V is TRBV5-1 and J is TRBJ2-1, with D uncertain. The CDR3 is 13 amino acids. Per the germline V gene, CDR1 is SGHRS and CDR2 is YFSETQ. Trimming took off 0 bases at V and 2 bases at J, with 3 bases between the two ends.

This clonotype was seen many times. The CDR3 DNA is TGTGCCAGCAGCGTACCAGGAGCGGACGAGCAGTTCTTC. It specifies CASSVPGADEQFF. V usage is TRBV9 and J usage is TRBJ2-1, with D tentatively TRBD2 (5 bases). Germline V CDR1 and CDR2: SGDLS, YYNGEE. The CDR3 spans 13 residues. V was clipped by 1 base and J by 10 bases, with 12 bases between them.

As for this clonotype: Relative to the germline gene, one junction end is altered; a read error may explain this. The chain recombines TRBV2 with TRBJ1-2, with TRBD1 matching 7 bases. The germline V gene has CDR1 SNHLY and CDR2 FYNNEI. The CDR3 is made up of 13 amino acids. The CDR3 DNA reads TGTGCCAGCAGAGAAGATACAGGGGATGGCTACACCTTC. Translation gives CASREDTGDGYTF.

The CDR3 is CASSPTGDPYEQYF. DNA of the CDR3: TGTGCCAGCAGCCCGACAGGGGACCCCTACGAGCAGTACTTC. This chain connects TRBV5-6 to TRBJ2-7, with 8 bases identical to TRBD1. Germline V gene data show CDR1 as SGHDT and CDR2 as YYEEEE. Trimming cost V 4 bases and J 2 bases; bases outside gene matches: 5. The CDR3 spans 14 residues.

This clonotype was observed a few times. This chain uses TRBV9 with TRBJ1-1, with D perhaps matching TRBD1 (5 bases). The V and J ends lost 4 bases and 5 bases respectively, with 9 bases between them. This CDR3 spans 12 amino acids. Germline V gene data show CDR1 as SGDLS and CDR2 as YYNGEE. CDR3 DNA sequence: TGTGCCAGCAGCAACGGGGGGACTGAAGCTTTCTTT. This codes for CASSNGGTEAFF.

This clonotype was seen more than once but under ten times. The chain links TRBV2 to TRBJ1-2; 7 bases align to TRBD1. The V and J ends lost 6 bases and 3 bases, in that order; junction bases with no gene match: 7. This CDR3 spans 14 amino acids. Germline lookup yields CDR1 SNHLY and CDR2 FYNNEI. The CDR3 protein is CASSRDSGHYGYTF. The CDR3 nucleotides are TGTGCCAGCAGCCGGGACAGCGGACACTATGGCTACACCTTC.

At least ten counts were recorded for this clonotype. J is TRBJ1-1 and V is TRBV18; D call uncertain. V was cut by 3 bases and J by 0 bases, with 17 bases left in between. The CDR3 runs 17 residues. Germline V gene sequence: CDR1 KGHSH, CDR2 LQKENI. The chain's CDR3 is CASSPFGRTGMNTEAFF. The CDR3 DNA is TGTGCCAGCTCACCCTTCGGACGCACGGGGATGAACACTGAAGCTTTCTTT.

This clonotype was observed many times. The V gene is TRBV7-8, the J gene TRBJ2-7; TRBD1 or TRBD2 may be the D gene (6 bases each). CDR3 length equals 15 residues. Looked up from germline, CDR1 is SGHVS and CDR2 is FQNEAQ. V lost 10 bases, J lost 5 bases, and 24 bases lay in between. The CDR3 loop is CANKPWGALGHEQYF. CDR3 DNA sequence: TGTGCCAACAAGCCCTGGGGGGCCTTGGGTCACGAGCAGTACTTC.

This clonotype was observed a handful of times. CDR3 in amino acids: CASSTVPTESYEQYF. CDR3 sequence (DNA): TGCGCCAGCAGCACTGTACCTACAGAGTCCTACGAGCAGTACTTC. The gene calls are TRBV5-1 and TRBJ2-7; the D is unclear. CDR3 length: 15 amino acids. The germline V gene has CDR1 SGHRS and CDR2 YFSETQ. V was cut by 4 bases and J by 1 base, with 15 bases left in between. Drawing the rest from reference TRBV5-1 and TRBJ2-7, the complete variable domain is KAGVTQTPRYLIKTRGQQVTLSCSPISGHRSVSWYQQTPGQGLQFLFEYFSETQRNKGNFPGRFSGRQFSNSRSEMNVSTLELGDSALYLCASSTVPTESYEQYFGPGTRLTVT.

This clonotype was seen at least ten times. V is TRBV7-9 and J is TRBJ1-2, with TRBD1 matching over 8 bases. After removal of 1 base from V and 6 bases from J, the junction contained 4 bases not matched to a gene. This CDR3 spans 14 amino acids. The V gene's germline CDR1 is SEHNR and CDR2 FQNEAQ (reference sequence). The CDR3 spells CASSLVSGGDGYTF. CDR3 nucleotides: TGTGCCAGCAGCTTAGTATCAGGGGGCGATGGCTACACCTTC.

This rearrangement joins TRBV20-1 to TRBJ1-1; perhaps TRBD1 as D (6 bases). Germline V gene lookup returns CDR1 DFQATT and CDR2 SNEGSKA (reference sequence). Trimming left V 6 bases short and J 3 bases short, with 14 bases between. The CDR3 is made up of 13 amino acids. In DNA, the CDR3 is TGCAGTGCAGATAGGGGGGGGGACACTGAAGCTTTCTTT. Its translation is CSADRGGDTEAFF.